The present T cell receptor (beta chain) was sequenced within a study of blood T cell repertoires in COVID-19. TCRdb's table, derived via immunoSEQ multiplex PCR, lists solely in-frame clones and lacks some. The sample holds about 98,000 clones, approximately 84% seen once. Germline V gives CDR1 SGHRS, CDR2 YFSETQ. CDR3 length: 14 residues. J was trimmed by 2 bases and V by 8 bases; bases with no gene match: 2. The specimen was peripheral blood. This receptor was identified in a human donor in a cohort sampled during active COVID-19. The gene calls are TRBV5-1 and TRBJ2-1; 12 nucleotides agree with TRBD1. The CDR3 coding sequence is TGCGCCAGTGGGACAGGGGGCGCCTACAATGAGCAGTTCTTC. Encoded protein: CASGTGGAYNEQFF.